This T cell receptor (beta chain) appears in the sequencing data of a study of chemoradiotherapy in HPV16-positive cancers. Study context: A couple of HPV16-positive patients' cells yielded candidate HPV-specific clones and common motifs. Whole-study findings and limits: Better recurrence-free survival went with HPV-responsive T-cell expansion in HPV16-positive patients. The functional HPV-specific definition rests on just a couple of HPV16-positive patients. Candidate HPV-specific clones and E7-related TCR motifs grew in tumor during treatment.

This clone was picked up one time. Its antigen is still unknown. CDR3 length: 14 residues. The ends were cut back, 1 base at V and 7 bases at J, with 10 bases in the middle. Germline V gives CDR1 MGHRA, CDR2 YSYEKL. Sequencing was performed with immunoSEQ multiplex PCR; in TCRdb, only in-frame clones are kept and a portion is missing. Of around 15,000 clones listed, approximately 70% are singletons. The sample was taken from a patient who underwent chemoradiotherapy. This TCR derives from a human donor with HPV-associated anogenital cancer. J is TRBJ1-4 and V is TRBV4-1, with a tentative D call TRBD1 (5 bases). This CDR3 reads CASSQGQGREKLFF. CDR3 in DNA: TGCGCCAGCAGCCAAGGCCAGGGTCGTGAAAAACTGTTTTTT.